The following is a T cell receptor (beta chain) sequence with its context. Its matching antigen is unknown. The source of the sample is a study of cytomegalovirus exposure and HLA in healthy donors. The length of the CDR3 is 16 residues. Trimming took 5 bases from V and 11 from J; bases not matched to a gene: 15. CDR1 MDHEN and CDR2 SYDVKM come from the germline V gene. Study observations and caveats: An analysis was carried out at a later point. It showed that HLA-associated TCR beta chains were more clonally expanded than equally common non-associated chains.

Researchers ran the PCR with 60 Vbeta and 13 Jbeta primers. Method: immunoSEQ multiplex PCR; TCRdb's copy keeps in-frame clones and lacks some. The sample includes 120,000 or so clones, approximately 75% of them seen just once. The TCR sequence derives from a man aged 30 to 45 in good health and CMV-seronegative. The rearrangement joins TRBV28 to TRBJ1-4, with TRBD1 matching over 9 bases. Sequenced sample: PBMCs. The CDR3 spells CASSPPGQGGIKKLFF. CDR3 nucleotide sequence: TGTGCCAGCAGTCCGCCGGGACAGGGCGGAATCAAGAAACTGTTTTTT. Looking up the rest from reference TRBV28 and TRBJ1-4 gives the full variable domain: DVKVTQSSRYLVKRTGEKVFLECVQDMDHENMFWYRQDPGLGLRLIYFSYDVKMKEKGDIPEGYSVSREKKERFSLILESASTNQTSMYLCASSPPGQGGIKKLFFGSGTQLSVL.